The rows below give T cell receptor beta chains drawn from one sample of a study of T cells in Graves' hyperthyroidism and ophthalmopathy. TCRdb re-called the multiplex PCR reads with MiXCR, one entry per CDR3 protein. The data contain a few hundred thousand distinct CDR3 sequences, 40% to 55% of them seen just once; the ten biggest clones take up 35% to 50%. The specimen was peripheral blood or thyroid tissue (not recorded which). These receptors were collected from an adult woman with Graves' disease, either hyperthyroidism or ophthalmopathy (not recorded which). CDR3s leave out the opening cysteine and the closing phenylalanine or tryptophan. Fields, in order: J gene, V gene, CDR3 protein.

>TRBJ1-2|TRBV25-1
ASSEHLGTSGYT
>TRBJ2-2|TRBV10-3
ASSYGDNANTGELF
>TRBJ1-4|TRBV9
ASSMGAGVDEKLF
>TRBJ2-5|TRBV7-2
ASSSTHSGETQY
>TRBJ2-7|TRBV20-1
SARGFSEQY
>TRBJ1-6|TRBV2
ASRDRSGTYNSPLH
>TRBJ2-7|TRBV20-1
SAQRGRILHEQY
>TRBJ1-6|TRBV14
ASSHGPTLH
>TRBJ1-4|TRBV14
ASSQFRGYEKLF
>TRBJ1-3|TRBV10-3
AIRGGQSGTIY
>TRBJ1-2|TRBV7-9
ASSQDSHRPNYGYT
>TRBJ1-4|TRBV7-8
ASTPARQPNEKLF
>TRBJ2-2|TRBV2
ASKGQGAMWNTGELF
>TRBJ1-1|TRBV20-1
SAYDRVGGKAF
>TRBJ1-2|TRBV7-3
ASSRPRGGLDYGYT
>TRBJ1-6|TRBV4-3
ASSQELLGQGVSPLH
>TRBJ2-2|TRBV20-1
STGGKPSGRVSGELF
>TRBJ1-4|TRBV5-1
ASSTRGLDEKLF
>TRBJ2-7|TRBV2
ASVWGEGKTYEQY
>TRBJ1-4|TRBV2
ASRETGPNEKLF
>TRBJ2-7|TRBV7-9
ASSSGDPPREQY
>TRBJ2-1|TRBV7-8
ASSLVRRSNNEQF
>TRBJ1-6|TRBV9
ASSVSTGANSPLH
>TRBJ2-2|TRBV6-2/TRBV6-3
ASSPPLYQGGRNTGELF
>TRBJ1-2|TRBV7-9
ASSDAGLRNYGYT
>TRBJ2-5|TRBV7-2
ASSSRTGPFQETQY
>TRBJ1-5|TRBV5-1
ASRDRGQGYQPQH
>TRBJ2-7|TRBV5-1
ASSLIVGQGREQY
>TRBJ1-5|TRBV6-1
TSSRRQPQH
>TRBJ2-5|TRBV10-3
ASSLGPIGETQY
>TRBJ2-2|TRBV6-6
ASSFGGRGGELF
>TRBJ1-2|TRBV10-3
AISAGGRAGGYT
>TRBJ2-7|TRBV7-8
ASSVELQGYEQY
>TRBJ2-7|TRBV7-9
ASSDSGGALWYEQY
>TRBJ1-2|TRBV7-9
ASSLTGQGYGYT
>TRBJ2-2|TRBV11-2
ASSLAKIAARRIPYTGELF
>TRBJ1-1|TRBV10-3
AISEPGESEAF
>TRBJ2-2|TRBV6-6
ASSYGGTGELF
>TRBJ1-2|TRBV29-1
SAGHRYGYT
>TRBJ2-7|TRBV10-3
AIRDAQISSYEQY
>TRBJ1-2|TRBV7-8
ASSPVSLSGYT
>TRBJ1-1|TRBV29-1
SVGRGQATEAF
>TRBJ2-7|TRBV6-5
ASSYSRDSRYEQY
>TRBJ2-2|TRBV14
ASSQVLRNTGELF
>TRBJ2-7|TRBV28
ASSLPTSSYEQY
>TRBJ1-5|TRBV7-8
ASSTEGADSNQPQH
>TRBJ2-7|TRBV7-9
ASSTGRTFTYEQY
>TRBJ2-7|TRBV7-8
ASTKNPGYEQY
>TRBJ2-5|TRBV7-6
ASSLGGAGSQTQY
>TRBJ2-5|TRBV10-3
AISGGLAGAFQETQY
>TRBJ1-1|TRBV6-6
ASSLLQGVNTEAF
>TRBJ2-7|TRBV20-1
SAQDLVFEQY
>TRBJ1-2|TRBV5-1
ASSGGTGVGGYT
>TRBJ2-2|TRBV12-3/TRBV12-4
ASSVQYTGELF